The clone carrying this T cell receptor (beta chain) was detected once. Its antigen is undetermined. These data belong to a study of lymphopenia after photon versus proton radiotherapy. General study results and limits: After the lymphocyte nadir, photon-treated repertoires showed oligoclonal expansion, especially of CD8+ Temra cells. Survival link was tested only in deceased patients; proton benefit remains a possibility. In patients who died, overall survival fell as post-nadir TCR diversity dropped more. Proton therapy kept repertoires fairly stable, unlike photons, which gained effector/memory cells.

TCRdb's copy holds only in-frame clones and misses some; the assay was immunoSEQ multiplex PCR. Among 150,000 to 200,000 clones listed, 88% were seen once. Between the trimmed V and J ends, which lost 1 base and 0 bases, there was a span of 7 bases. Germline assignment: CDR1 KGHSH and CDR2 LQKENI. The CDR3 totals 15 residues. V gene TRBV18 combines with J gene TRBJ1-5; D ambiguous. The clonotype comes from a man aged 50 or older with gastric cancer. Sequenced here: peripheral blood, sampled from a patient treated with photon-based radiotherapy. The DNA of the CDR3 is TGTGCCAGCTCACCACGCCAGGCTAGCAATCAGCCCCAGCATTTT. Translation gives CASSPRQASNQPQHF.